This T cell receptor (beta chain) was found in a study of shared clonotypes between healthy human individuals. Only in-frame clones appear in the TCRdb table, and some are missing; sequencing was by immunoSEQ multiplex PCR. Among some 2.4 million clones, 80% to 95% were seen once, and the ten largest hold more than 0.35%. The split of CD4+ cells yielded CD45RA+ naive and CD45RA-negative memory subsets. This CDR3 comprises 15 residues. Germline CDR1 reads MDHEN; CDR2 reads SYDVKM. V lost 2 bases to trimming and J lost 7 bases; unmatched junction nucleotides: 6. This chain connects TRBV28 to TRBJ1-5, with TRBD1 matching over 9 bases. Sequencing was performed on naive CD4+ T cells from PBMCs. Subset meaning: CD45RA+ positively selected. The origin of this receptor is a man between 18 and 29 years old in good health. Some clones in this sample may be carry-over from other donors' samples. The DNA for the CDR3 is TGTGCCAGCAGTTTACGGGACAGGGCAGGGCAGCCCCAGCATTTT. It codes for CASSLRDRAGQPQHF.